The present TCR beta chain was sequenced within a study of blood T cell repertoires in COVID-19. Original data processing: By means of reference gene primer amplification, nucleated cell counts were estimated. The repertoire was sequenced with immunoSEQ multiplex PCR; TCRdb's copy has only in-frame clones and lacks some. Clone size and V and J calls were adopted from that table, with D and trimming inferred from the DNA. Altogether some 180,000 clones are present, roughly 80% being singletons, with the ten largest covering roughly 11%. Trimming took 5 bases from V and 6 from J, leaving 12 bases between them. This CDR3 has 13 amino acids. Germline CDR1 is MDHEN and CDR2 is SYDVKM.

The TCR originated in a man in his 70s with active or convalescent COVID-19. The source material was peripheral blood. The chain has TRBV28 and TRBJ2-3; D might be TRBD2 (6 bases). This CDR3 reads CASSPNAGDTQYF. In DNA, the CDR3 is TGTGCCAGCAGTCCAAATGCGGGGGATACGCAGTATTTT.